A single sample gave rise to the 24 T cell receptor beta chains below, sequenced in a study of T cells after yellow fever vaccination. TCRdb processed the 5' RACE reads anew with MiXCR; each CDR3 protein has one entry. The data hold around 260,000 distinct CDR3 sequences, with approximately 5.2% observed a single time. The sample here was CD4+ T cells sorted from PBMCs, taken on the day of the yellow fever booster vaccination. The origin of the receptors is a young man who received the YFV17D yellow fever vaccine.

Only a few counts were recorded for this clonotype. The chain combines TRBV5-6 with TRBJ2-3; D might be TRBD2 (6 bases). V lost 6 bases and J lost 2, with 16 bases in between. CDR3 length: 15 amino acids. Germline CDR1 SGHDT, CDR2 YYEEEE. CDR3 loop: CASTPMGGVTDTQYF. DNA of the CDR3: TGTGCCAGCACCCCAATGGGAGGAGTCACAGATACGCAGTATTTT.

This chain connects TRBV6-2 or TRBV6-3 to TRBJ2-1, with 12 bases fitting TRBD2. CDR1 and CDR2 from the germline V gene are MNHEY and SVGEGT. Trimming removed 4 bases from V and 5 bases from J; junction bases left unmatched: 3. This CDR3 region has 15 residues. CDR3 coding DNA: TGTGCCAGCAGTTTCCTAGCGGGGGGGAACAATGAGCAGTTCTTC. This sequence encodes CASSFLAGGNNEQFF.

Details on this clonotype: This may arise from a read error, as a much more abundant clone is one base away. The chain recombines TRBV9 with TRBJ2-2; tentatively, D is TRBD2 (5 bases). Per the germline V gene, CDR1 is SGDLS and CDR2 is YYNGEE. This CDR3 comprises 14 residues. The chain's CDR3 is CASSVATSTGELIF. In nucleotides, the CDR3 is TGTGCCAGCAGCGTAGCCACCAGCACCGGGGAGCTGATTTTT.

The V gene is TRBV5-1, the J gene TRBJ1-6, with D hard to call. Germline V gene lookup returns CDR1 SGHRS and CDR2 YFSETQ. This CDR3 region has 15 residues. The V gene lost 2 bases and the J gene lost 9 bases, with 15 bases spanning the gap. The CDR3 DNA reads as TGCGCCAGCAGCTTACGGCTCGGCCGGGGTTCACCCCTCCACTTT. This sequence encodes CASSLRLGRGSPLHF.

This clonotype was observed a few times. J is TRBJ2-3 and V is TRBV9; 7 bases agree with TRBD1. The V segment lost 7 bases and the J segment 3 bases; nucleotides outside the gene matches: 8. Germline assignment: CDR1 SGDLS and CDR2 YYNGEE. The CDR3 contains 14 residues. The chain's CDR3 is CASANPGGTDTQYF. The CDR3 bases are TGTGCCAGCGCAAATCCAGGGGGTACAGATACGCAGTATTTT.

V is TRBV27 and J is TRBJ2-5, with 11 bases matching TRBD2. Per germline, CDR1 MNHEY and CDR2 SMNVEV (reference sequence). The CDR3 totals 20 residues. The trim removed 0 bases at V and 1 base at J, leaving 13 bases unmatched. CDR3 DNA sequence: TGTGCCAGCAGTTTATCTGTATGGCTAGCGGGGGGCCGGATCCAAGAGACCCAGTACTTC. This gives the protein CASSLSVWLAGGRIQETQYF.

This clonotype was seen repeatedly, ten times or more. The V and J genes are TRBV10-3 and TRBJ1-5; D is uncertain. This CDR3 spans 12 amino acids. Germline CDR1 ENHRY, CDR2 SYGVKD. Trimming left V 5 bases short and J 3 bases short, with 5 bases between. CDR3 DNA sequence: TGTGCCATCAGTCCGAACAATCAGCCCCAGCATTTT. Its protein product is CAISPNNQPQHF.

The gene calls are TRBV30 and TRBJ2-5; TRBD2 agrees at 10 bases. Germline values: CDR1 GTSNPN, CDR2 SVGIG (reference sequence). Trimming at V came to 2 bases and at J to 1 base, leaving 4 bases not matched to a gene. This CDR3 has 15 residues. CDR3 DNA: TGTGCCTGGAGTACTCTAGCGGGGGTCCAAGAGACCCAGTACTTC. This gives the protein CAWSTLAGVQETQYF.

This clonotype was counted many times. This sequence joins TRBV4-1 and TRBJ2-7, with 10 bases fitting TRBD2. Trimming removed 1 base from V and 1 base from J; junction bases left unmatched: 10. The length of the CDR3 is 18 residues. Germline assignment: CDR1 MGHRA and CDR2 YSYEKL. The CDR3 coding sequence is TGCGCCAGCAGCCAAGCATACAGCGGGGGGGCCAGATCCTACGAGCAGTACTTC. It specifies CASSQAYSGGARSYEQYF.

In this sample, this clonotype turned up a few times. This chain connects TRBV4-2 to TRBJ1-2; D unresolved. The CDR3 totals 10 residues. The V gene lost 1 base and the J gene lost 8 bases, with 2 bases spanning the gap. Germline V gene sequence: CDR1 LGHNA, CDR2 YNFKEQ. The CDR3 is CASSQGGYTF. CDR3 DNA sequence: TGTGCCAGCAGCCAAGGAGGCTACACCTTC.

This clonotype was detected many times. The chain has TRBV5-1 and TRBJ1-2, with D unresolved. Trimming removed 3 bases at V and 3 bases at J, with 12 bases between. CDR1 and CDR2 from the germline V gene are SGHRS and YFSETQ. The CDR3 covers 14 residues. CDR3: CASSSPSDYYGYTF. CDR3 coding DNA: TGCGCCAGCAGCTCGCCCTCAGATTACTATGGCTACACCTTC.

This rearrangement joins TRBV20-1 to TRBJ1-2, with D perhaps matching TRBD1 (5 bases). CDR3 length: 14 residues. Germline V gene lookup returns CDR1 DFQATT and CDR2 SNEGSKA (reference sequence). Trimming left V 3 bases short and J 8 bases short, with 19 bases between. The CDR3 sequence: CSASSQGGLGGYTF. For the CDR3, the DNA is TGCAGTGCTAGTAGCCAGGGTGGCCTCGGGGGCTACACCTTC.

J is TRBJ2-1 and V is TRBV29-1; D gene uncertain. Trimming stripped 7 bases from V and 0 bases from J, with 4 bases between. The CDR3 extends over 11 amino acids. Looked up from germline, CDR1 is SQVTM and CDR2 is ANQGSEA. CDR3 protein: CSDFSYNEQFF. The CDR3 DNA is TGCAGCGATTTCTCCTACAATGAGCAGTTCTTC.

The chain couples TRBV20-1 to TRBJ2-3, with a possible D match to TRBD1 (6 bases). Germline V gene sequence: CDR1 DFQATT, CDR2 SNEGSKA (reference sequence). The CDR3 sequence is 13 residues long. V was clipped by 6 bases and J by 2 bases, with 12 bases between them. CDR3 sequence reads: CSAGQSYTDTQYF. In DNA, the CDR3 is TGCAGTGCCGGACAGTCCTACACAGATACGCAGTATTTT.

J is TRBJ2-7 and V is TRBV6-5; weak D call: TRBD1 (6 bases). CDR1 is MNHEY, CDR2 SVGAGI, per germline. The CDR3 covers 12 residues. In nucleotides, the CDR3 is TGTGCCAGCAGAACCCGGGGACACGTCGTCCGCGTC. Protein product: CASRTRGHVVRV.

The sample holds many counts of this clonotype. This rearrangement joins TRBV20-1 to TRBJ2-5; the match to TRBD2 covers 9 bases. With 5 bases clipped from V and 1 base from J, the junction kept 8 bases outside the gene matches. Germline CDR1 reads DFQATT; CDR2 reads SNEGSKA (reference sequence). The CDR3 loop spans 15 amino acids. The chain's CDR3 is CSAPPGGGAQETQYF. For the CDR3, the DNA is TGCAGTGCTCCCCCTGGCGGGGGGGCCCAAGAGACCCAGTACTTC.

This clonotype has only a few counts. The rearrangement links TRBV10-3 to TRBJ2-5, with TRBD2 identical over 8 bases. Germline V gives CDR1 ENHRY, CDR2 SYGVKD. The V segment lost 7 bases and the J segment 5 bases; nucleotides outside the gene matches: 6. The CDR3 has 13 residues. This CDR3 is CAIKAGGEETQYF. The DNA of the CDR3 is TGTGCCATCAAGGCGGGGGGCGAGGAGACCCAGTACTTC.

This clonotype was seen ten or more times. The CDR3 here is CASSWTQSYEQYF. CDR3 coding DNA: TGTGCCAGCAGTTGGACCCAGTCCTACGAGCAGTACTTC. This rearrangement joins TRBV7-9 to TRBJ2-7; D gene uncertain. The CDR3 sequence is 13 residues long. Looked up from germline, CDR1 is SEHNR and CDR2 is FQNEAQ (reference sequence). V gave up 6 bases and J gave up 1 base, with 10 bases separating them.

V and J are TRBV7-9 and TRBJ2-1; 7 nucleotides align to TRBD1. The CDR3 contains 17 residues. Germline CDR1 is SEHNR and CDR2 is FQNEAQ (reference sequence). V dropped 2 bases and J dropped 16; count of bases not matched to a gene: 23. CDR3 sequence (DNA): TGTGCCAGCAGCTTATTATTCGACAGGGTAGTTGGGGCATTGAGTTTCTTC. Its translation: CASSLLFDRVVGALSFF. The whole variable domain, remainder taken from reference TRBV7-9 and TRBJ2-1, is DTGVSQNPRHKITKRGQNVTFRCDPISEHNRLYWYRQTLGQGPEFLTYFQNEAQLEKSRLLSDRFSAERPKGSFSTLEIQRTEQGDSAMYLCASSLLFDRVVGALSFFGPGTRLTVL.

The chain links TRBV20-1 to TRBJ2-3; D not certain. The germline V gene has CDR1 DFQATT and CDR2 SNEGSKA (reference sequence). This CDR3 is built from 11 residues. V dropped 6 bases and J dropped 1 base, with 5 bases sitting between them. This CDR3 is CSALGTDTQYF. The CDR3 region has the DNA TGCAGTGCCCTCGGCACAGATACGCAGTATTTT.

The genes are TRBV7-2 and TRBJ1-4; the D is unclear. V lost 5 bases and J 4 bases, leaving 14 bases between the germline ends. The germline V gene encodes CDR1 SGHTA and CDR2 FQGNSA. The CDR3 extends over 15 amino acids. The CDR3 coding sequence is TGTGCCAGCAGCCAAGGGATCAGTTTTAATGAAAAACTGTTTTTT. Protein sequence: CASSQGISFNEKLFF.

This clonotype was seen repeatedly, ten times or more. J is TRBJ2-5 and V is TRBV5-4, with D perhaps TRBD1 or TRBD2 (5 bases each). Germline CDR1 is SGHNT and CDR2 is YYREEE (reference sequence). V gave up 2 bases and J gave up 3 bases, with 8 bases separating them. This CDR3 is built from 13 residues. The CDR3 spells CASSFWGKETQYF. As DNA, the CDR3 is TGTGCCAGCAGCTTTTGGGGGAAAGAGACCCAGTACTTC.

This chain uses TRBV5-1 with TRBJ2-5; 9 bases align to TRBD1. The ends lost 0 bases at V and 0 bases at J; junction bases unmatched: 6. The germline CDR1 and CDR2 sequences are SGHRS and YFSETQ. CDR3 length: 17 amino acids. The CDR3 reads CASSLGDRDYYQETQYF. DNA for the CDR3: TGCGCCAGCAGCTTGGGGGACAGGGATTATTACCAAGAGACCCAGTACTTC. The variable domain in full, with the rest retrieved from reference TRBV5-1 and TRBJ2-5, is KAGVTQTPRYLIKTRGQQVTLSCSPISGHRSVSWYQQTPGQGLQFLFEYFSETQRNKGNFPGRFSGRQFSNSRSEMNVSTLELGDSALYLCASSLGDRDYYQETQYFGPGTRLLVL.

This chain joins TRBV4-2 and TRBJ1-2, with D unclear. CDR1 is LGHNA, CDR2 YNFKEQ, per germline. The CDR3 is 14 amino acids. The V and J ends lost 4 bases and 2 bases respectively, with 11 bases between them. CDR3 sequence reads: CASSLTRQNYGYTF. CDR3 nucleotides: TGTGCCAGCAGCCTAACACGGCAGAACTATGGCTACACCTTC.